This TCR beta chain came from a study of shared clonotypes between healthy human individuals. Study-level results: Generation probability values for non-shared clonotypes were lower than those for clonotypes shared by all four donors. Only blood was sampled, and tissue TCR repertoires likely differ from blood ones. In general, naive subsets displayed greater estimated richness than memory subsets did.

About this clone itself: Its antigen is currently unknown.

Authors' methods: Junction-only sequences produced by ImmunoSEQ had no quality scores, so filtering differed. Sequenced by immunoSEQ multiplex PCR; TCRdb stores in-frame clones only, minus some. V and J calls plus clone size are reproduced from that table; the DNA served to infer D and trimming. Here the sample spans fewer than 1.8 million clones, 98% being singletons. With 2 bases removed from V and 3 bases from J, the gap between germline ends came to 13 bases. Germline assignment: CDR1 MNHEY and CDR2 SVGAGI. This CDR3 has 15 amino acids. This chain uses TRBV6-5 with TRBJ1-2, with a tentative D call TRBD1 (5 bases). This TCR derives from a man aged 25-45 years in good health. Sequenced material: naive CD4+ T cells sorted from blood. Described subset: CD45RA+ positively selected. The CDR3 DNA reads TGTGCCAGCAGTTACGACCCGGGGGGACACTATGGCTACACCTTC. Amino acids: CASSYDPGGHYGYTF.